The 22 T cell receptor beta chains in this list originate from one sample, sequenced in a study of cytotoxic CD8 clonotypes in ibrutinib-treated CLL. Produced via immunoSEQ multiplex PCR; TCRdb's table is partial and in-frame only. The sample consists of tens of thousands of clones, over 70% of them appearing once. The starting material was PBMCs, obtained at disease progression, from a patient treated with ibrutinib. These receptors all stem from a human donor with chronic lymphocytic leukemia.

The chain combines TRBV4-1 with TRBJ2-5; tentatively, D is TRBD1 (6 bases). V lost 4 bases to trimming and J lost 1 base, with 10 bases between them. The CDR3 covers 14 residues. Germline V gene sequence: CDR1 MGHRA, CDR2 YSYEKL. The CDR3 loop is CASSRGQLQETQYF. The CDR3 bases are TGCGCCAGCAGCCGCGGACAGCTCCAAGAGACCCAGTACTTC.

This clone was seen a few times. The V gene is TRBV5-1, the J gene TRBJ2-2; D unresolved. Germline CDR1 is SGHRS and CDR2 is YFSETQ. V was pared by 4 bases and J by 6 bases, with 10 bases between. The CDR3 is 13 amino acids. The CDR3 DNA reads TGCGCCAGCAGCCCGGACGGCCCCGGGGAGCTGTTTTTT. Encoded protein: CASSPDGPGELFF.

The chain has TRBV7-6 and TRBJ2-5; 9 nucleotides agree with TRBD2. J was trimmed by 1 base and V by 6 bases; bases with no gene match: 9. CDR1 and CDR2 (germline): SGHVS, FNYEAQ. The CDR3 covers 16 residues. Here the CDR3 reads CASRAYQRGVQETQYF. The CDR3 DNA sequence: TGTGCCAGCAGGGCCTATCAGCGGGGGGTCCAAGAGACCCAGTACTTC.

This clone turned up a few times. This rearrangement joins TRBV11-3 to TRBJ2-7; TRBD1 agrees at 11 bases. This CDR3 region has 14 residues. Germline V gene data show CDR1 as SGHNT and CDR2 as YENEEA. V lost 0 bases, J lost 6 bases, and 1 base stayed unmatched. CDR3 in DNA: TGTGCCAGCAGCTTAGACGGGACAGGGGGCGAGCAGTACTTC. It translates to CASSLDGTGGEQYF. Variable domain in full (rest from reference TRBV11-3 and TRBJ2-7): EAGVVQSPRYKIIEKKQPVAFWCNPISGHNTLYWYLQNLGQGPELLIRYENEEAVDDSQLPKDRFSAERLKGVDSTLKIQPAELGDSAVYLCASSLDGTGGEQYFGPGTRLTVT.

This chain uses TRBV6-1 with TRBJ1-4, with 7 bases matching TRBD1. The CDR3 runs 17 residues. Germline CDR1 and CDR2: MNHNS and SASEGT. V shed 2 bases, J shed 5 bases, and the junction held 11 bases outside the gene matches. CDR3 residues: CASSEWSPGQRNEKLFF. CDR3 nucleotide sequence: TGTGCCAGCAGTGAATGGAGCCCGGGACAGCGAAATGAAAAACTGTTTTTT.

The chain employs TRBV11-2 and TRBJ2-1; tentatively, D is TRBD1 (6 bases). The CDR3 is made up of 16 amino acids. CDR1 and CDR2 from the germline V gene are SGHAT and FQNNGV. Trimming left V 5 bases short and J 0 bases short, with 14 bases between. CDR3 in DNA: TGTGCCAGCAGCAAGGAGGTAGGGGGCTCCTACAATGAGCAGTTCTTC. It specifies CASSKEVGGSYNEQFF.

The chain uses TRBV20-1 and TRBJ1-1; D is unclear. CDR1 is DFQATT and CDR2 is SNEGSKA in the germline V gene (reference sequence). The V end was cut by 4 bases, the J end by 0 bases, with 3 bases between. The CDR3 is 11 residues long. CDR3 DNA sequence: TGCAGTGCTATCATGAACACTGAAGCTTTCTTT. This encodes CSAIMNTEAFF.

V gene TRBV5-1 combines with J gene TRBJ2-5, with D possibly TRBD2 on 5 matching bases. With 0 bases removed from V and 5 bases from J, the gap between germline ends came to 17 bases. Germline loops: CDR1 SGHRS, CDR2 YFSETQ. The CDR3 loop spans 16 amino acids. CDR3 region: CASSLGLARVGETQYF. CDR3 in DNA: TGCGCCAGCAGCTTGGGGCTAGCTAGAGTGGGCGAGACCCAGTACTTC. Together with reference TRBV5-1 and TRBJ2-5, the CDR3 gives the full variable domain: KAGVTQTPRYLIKTRGQQVTLSCSPISGHRSVSWYQQTPGQGLQFLFEYFSETQRNKGNFPGRFSGRQFSNSRSEMNVSTLELGDSALYLCASSLGLARVGETQYFGPGTRLLVL.

The chain employs TRBV25-1 and TRBJ2-2, with D perhaps assigned TRBD1 or TRBD2 (5 bases each). Germline V gene lookup returns CDR1 MGHDK and CDR2 SYGVNS. This CDR3 has 18 residues. Trimming shortened V by 0 bases and J by 1 base, and 15 bases separated the two germline ends. CDR3 in amino acids: CASSEYGTGTWNTGELFF. The CDR3 DNA reads TGTGCCAGCAGTGAATATGGAACCGGGACCTGGAACACCGGGGAGCTGTTTTTT.

V usage is TRBV13 and J usage is TRBJ1-3, with D possibly TRBD1 on 5 matching bases. The CDR3 has 16 amino acids. CDR1 PRHDT and CDR2 FYEKMQ come from the germline V gene (reference sequence). The ends were cut back, 3 bases at V and 1 base at J, with 13 bases in the middle. The CDR3 here is CASSFRAGRSGNTIYF. Here the CDR3 DNA reads TGTGCCAGCAGCTTCAGGGCAGGGCGATCTGGAAACACCATATATTTT.

The DNA for the CDR3 is TGTGCCAGCAGCCAATATACGGTCTCTGGGGCCAACGTCCTGACTTTC. Its protein product is CASSQYTVSGANVLTF. The chain employs TRBV16 and TRBJ2-6; D gene unclear. CDR1 is KGHSY, CDR2 FQNENV, per germline. Between the trimmed V and J ends, which lost 1 base and 0 bases, there was a span of 7 bases. The CDR3 consists of 16 residues. The whole variable domain, filled in from reference TRBV16 and TRBJ2-6, reads GEEVAQTPKHLVRGEGQKAKLYCAPIKGHSYVFWYQQVLKNEFKFLISFQNENVFDETGMPKERFSAKCLPNSPCSLEIQATKLEDSAVYFCASSQYTVSGANVLTFGAGSRLTVL.

This chain links TRBV5-8 with TRBJ2-2; D may correspond to TRBD1 or TRBD2 (5 bases each). Trimming took 3 bases from V and 5 from J, leaving 11 bases between them. Germline CDR1 is SGHTS and CDR2 is YDEGEE. This CDR3 is 14 amino acids long. In DNA, the CDR3 is TGTGCCAGCAGCTCCGGGGCACTGACCGGGGAGCTGTTTTTT. It is translated as CASSSGALTGELFF. The whole variable domain, filled in from reference TRBV5-8 and TRBJ2-2, reads EAGVTQSPTHLIKTRGQQATLRCSPISGHTSVYWYQQALGLGLQFLLWYDEGEERNRGNFPPRFSGRQFPNYSSELNVNALELEDSALYLCASSSGALTGELFFGEGSRLTVL.

This chain uses TRBV11-2 with TRBJ2-1, with 9 positions matching TRBD1. V shed 3 bases, J shed 9 bases, and the junction held 12 bases outside the gene matches. There are 16 residues in the CDR3. The V gene's germline CDR1 is SGHAT and CDR2 FQNNGV. CDR3 coding DNA: TGTGCCAGCAGCTTGGTTCGTCCGGACAGGGGTAGTGAGCAGTTCTTC. This gives the protein CASSLVRPDRGSEQFF.

The V call is TRBV7-9, the J call TRBJ2-5; either TRBD1 or TRBD2 may fit D (6 bases each). Per the germline V gene, CDR1 is SEHNR and CDR2 is FQNEAQ (reference sequence). The V and J ends lost 3 bases and 7 bases respectively, with 15 bases between them. This CDR3 has 14 residues. The CDR3 protein is CASSFGGGHRTQYF. Written as DNA, the CDR3 is TGTGCCAGCAGCTTCGGAGGGGGGCATCGGACCCAGTACTTC.

The rearrangement joins TRBV5-1 to TRBJ1-1; 7 bases map to TRBD1. Germline values: CDR1 SGHRS, CDR2 YFSETQ. Trimming cost V 0 bases and J 8 bases; bases outside gene matches: 7. The CDR3 is 14 residues long. The CDR3 region has the DNA TGCGCCAGCAGCTTGGGACAGGGATTGCAGGAAGCTTTCTTT. It is translated as CASSLGQGLQEAFF.

The chain links TRBV5-6 to TRBJ2-7; D gene ambiguous. CDR1 and CDR2 from the germline V gene are SGHDT and YYEEEE. The CDR3 has 12 residues. Trimming left V 1 base short and J 4 bases short, with 6 bases between. The DNA for the CDR3 is TGTGCCAGCAGCTTGTCGGATTACGAGCAGTACTTC. It codes for CASSLSDYEQYF.

The CDR3, as DNA: TGTGCCAGCGTTACTAGCGGGGGGGCCGATGAGCAGTTCTTC. Translated: CASVTSGGADEQFF. This chain links TRBV6-6 with TRBJ2-1, with 13 bases that match TRBD2. CDR1 MNHNY and CDR2 SVGAGI come from the germline V gene (reference sequence). V shed 8 bases and J 8 bases; nucleotides not matched to a gene: 6. This CDR3 comprises 14 residues.

The CDR3 sequence is CASSPQTGGGAFF. The CDR3 DNA sequence: TGTGCCAGCAGTCCCCAAACAGGGGGGGGAGCTTTCTTT. V is TRBV2 and J is TRBJ1-1; 8 nucleotides match TRBD1. This CDR3 is 13 amino acids long. Per germline, CDR1 SNHLY and CDR2 FYNNEI. Germline trimming cut 5 bases from V and 10 bases from J; bases unmatched to any gene: 9.

This rearrangement joins TRBV11-2 to TRBJ2-7; D possibly corresponds to TRBD1 (5 bases). Trimming cost V 4 bases and J 4 bases, with 11 bases left between them. The V gene's germline CDR1 is SGHAT and CDR2 FQNNGV. This CDR3 has 13 residues. The CDR3 sequence is CASSSTESYEQYF. The CDR3 DNA reads TGTGCCAGCAGCTCGACAGAGAGTTACGAGCAGTACTTC. The complete variable domain, with remaining parts taken from reference TRBV11-2 and TRBJ2-7, reads EAGVAQSPRYKIIEKRQSVAFWCNPISGHATLYWYQQILGQGPKLLIQFQNNGVVDDSQLPKDRFSAERLKGVDSTLKIQPAKLEDSAVYLCASSSTESYEQYFGPGTRLTVT.

The rearrangement links TRBV7-9 to TRBJ2-5; D not certain. V lost 2 bases to trimming and J lost 4 bases, with 14 bases between them. This CDR3 comprises 15 residues. CDR1 and CDR2 from the germline V gene are SEHNR and FQNEAQ (reference sequence). The CDR3 spells CASSLNLGKIETQYF. The CDR3 DNA reads TGTGCCAGCAGCTTAAATCTGGGAAAGATAGAGACCCAGTACTTC.

The chain carries TRBV6-5 and TRBJ1-5; weak D call: TRBD1 (5 bases). CDR1 MNHEY and CDR2 SVGAGI come from the germline V gene. The V end lost 4 bases, the J end lost 6 bases, and 19 bases lay between the germline ends. The CDR3 covers 16 residues. The CDR3 sequence is CASSSIQGIWSQPQHF. In DNA, the CDR3 is TGTGCCAGCAGTTCAATCCAGGGTATTTGGAGTCAGCCCCAGCATTTT.

This sequence joins TRBV7-6 and TRBJ2-7; D perhaps matches TRBD2 (5 bases). This CDR3 has 12 amino acids. With 5 bases removed from V and 3 bases from J, the gap between germline ends came to 8 bases. Germline V gene sequence: CDR1 SGHVS, CDR2 FNYEAQ. For the CDR3, the DNA is TGTGCCAGCAGCCCCGGAGGCTACGAGCAGTACTTC. As protein: CASSPGGYEQYF.